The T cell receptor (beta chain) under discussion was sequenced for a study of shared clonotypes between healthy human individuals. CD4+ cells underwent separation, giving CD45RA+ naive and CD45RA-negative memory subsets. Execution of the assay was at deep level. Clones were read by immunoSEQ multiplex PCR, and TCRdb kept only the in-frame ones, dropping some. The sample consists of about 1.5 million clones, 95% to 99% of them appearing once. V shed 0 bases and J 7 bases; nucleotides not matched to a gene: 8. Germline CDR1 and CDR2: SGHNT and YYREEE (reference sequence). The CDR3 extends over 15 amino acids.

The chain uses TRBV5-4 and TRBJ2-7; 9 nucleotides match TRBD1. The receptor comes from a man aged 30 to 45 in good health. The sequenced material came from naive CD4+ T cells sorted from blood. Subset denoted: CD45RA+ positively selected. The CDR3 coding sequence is TGTGCCAGCAGCTTGGCCGGACAGGGGATCCGGGAGCAGTACTTC. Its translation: CASSLAGQGIREQYF.